One and the same sample provided the 10 T cell receptor beta chains below, sequenced in a study of cytomegalovirus exposure and HLA in healthy donors. The PCR was carried out with 60 Vbeta primers and 13 Jbeta primers. The data were produced by immunoSEQ multiplex PCR, yet TCRdb's version contains in-frame clones alone and is incomplete. The sample has 150,000 to 200,000 clones; about 80% are singletons. Sequenced: PBMCs. These receptor sequences come from a young woman in good health and CMV-seropositive.

V is TRBV7-9 and J is TRBJ2-7; TRBD2 might be the D (5 bases). CDR1 is SEHNR, CDR2 FQNEAQ, per germline (reference sequence). Between the trimmed V and J ends, which lost 8 bases and 7 bases, there was a span of 12 bases. CDR3 length equals 11 residues. The CDR3 sequence is CASGSNGEQYV. In DNA, the CDR3 is TGTGCCAGCGGGAGCAATGGAGAGCAGTACGTC.

A single count supports this clone. CDR3 sequence (DNA): TGCGCCAGCAGCCCCTACCACGACCAAGAGACCCAGTACTTC. Amino acid sequence: CASSPYHDQETQYF. The chain carries TRBV4-1 and TRBJ2-5; D is uncertain. V lost 4 bases and J lost 0, with 9 bases in between. Germline assignment: CDR1 MGHRA and CDR2 YSYEKL. The CDR3 is 14 amino acids.

A single count supports this clone. The chain carries TRBV5-1 and TRBJ2-1; 9 nucleotides line up with TRBD2. CDR3 length equals 16 residues. Germline values: CDR1 SGHRS, CDR2 YFSETQ. Losses at the gene ends were 0 bases for V and 10 bases for J; bases not matched to a gene: 11. CDR3 sequence reads: CASSLVAGGPMREQFF. The CDR3 nucleotides read TGCGCCAGCAGCTTGGTGGCGGGGGGGCCCATGCGGGAGCAGTTCTTC.

The chain combines TRBV6-9 with TRBJ1-2; D possibly corresponds to TRBD1 (6 bases). V dropped 8 bases and J dropped 4 bases, with 17 bases sitting between them. The CDR3 contains 14 residues. From germline, CDR1 is MNHGY and CDR2 SVAAGI. DNA of the CDR3: TGTGCCAGCCAAGGGGGGGTTCCGGCCTATGGCTACACCTTC. As protein: CASQGGVPAYGYTF.

V is TRBV19 and J is TRBJ1-1, with D uncertain. Trimming cost V 5 bases and J 6 bases, with 16 bases left between them. This CDR3 comprises 14 residues. CDR1 and CDR2 from the germline V gene are LNHDA and SQIVND (reference sequence). This CDR3 is CASSSHREGAEAFF. CDR3 nucleotides: TGTGCCAGTAGTTCACACCGGGAGGGCGCTGAAGCTTTCTTT.

The chain links TRBV6-4 to TRBJ2-1; the D gene is possibly TRBD2 (6 bases). V was trimmed by 3 bases and J by 0 bases, leaving 6 bases between them. The CDR3 consists of 14 residues. CDR1 MRHNA and CDR2 SNTAGT come from the germline V gene. The DNA of the CDR3 is TGTGCCAGCAGTGAGGGGGGCTCCTACAATGAGCAGTTCTTC. The encoded protein is CASSEGGSYNEQFF.

The chain uses TRBV14 and TRBJ2-5, with a weak D call TRBD1 (5 bases). Germline CDR1 SGHDN, CDR2 FVKESK. The CDR3 has 17 residues. V lost 4 bases and J 5 bases, leaving 23 bases between the germline ends. The CDR3: CASSPGSWGRGYETQYF. The CDR3 DNA sequence: TGTGCCAGCAGCCCTGGGTCTTGGGGAAGGGGTTACGAGACCCAGTACTTC.

The chain recombines TRBV7-6 with TRBJ1-1; TRBD1 matches at 7 bases. J gave up 4 bases and V 5 bases, and 4 bases lay outside the gene matches. There are 13 residues in the CDR3. CDR1 SGHVS and CDR2 FNYEAQ come from the germline V gene. The CDR3 loop is CASSLDRATEAFF. The CDR3 DNA is TGTGCCAGCAGCCTTGACAGGGCCACTGAAGCTTTCTTT.

J is TRBJ1-1 and V is TRBV19, with D possibly TRBD1 on 5 matching bases. The CDR3 length is 14 residues. V was shortened by 5 bases and J by 1 base, with 11 bases between the two germline ends. Germline values: CDR1 LNHDA, CDR2 SQIVND (reference sequence). Here the CDR3 reads CASSPLTENTEAFF. The CDR3 DNA is TGTGCCAGTAGTCCCTTGACAGAGAACACTGAAGCTTTCTTT.

The chain couples TRBV6-5 to TRBJ1-2; D remains unclear. V lost 6 bases to trimming and J lost 0 bases, with 5 bases between them. Germline-derived CDR1 and CDR2 are MNHEY and SVGAGI. The CDR3 sequence is 12 residues long. The CDR3 bases are TGTGCCAGCAGGGGAGCTAACTATGGCTACACCTTC. Protein sequence: CASRGANYGYTF.